The clone carrying this TCR beta chain was seen only a few times. As originally analysed: Amplification with reference gene primers provided the estimates of nucleated cell counts. TCRdb's table, derived via immunoSEQ multiplex PCR, lists solely in-frame clones and lacks some. From that table come the V and J calls and clone size; the DNA was used to work out D and trimming. The sample includes 200,000 to 300,000 clones, approximately 84% seen only once; the top ten take about 4%. The V gene lost 2 bases and the J gene lost 5 bases, with 8 bases spanning the gap. CDR1 and CDR2 from the germline V gene are SGDLS and YYNGEE. CDR3 length: 14 residues. This sample is part of a study of blood T cell repertoires in COVID-19.

V usage is TRBV9 and J usage is TRBJ1-6; D is unresolved. This receptor was obtained from a man in his fifties with acute or convalescent COVID-19. Sequencing input: peripheral blood. Here the CDR3 reads CASSVGGHNSPLHF. CDR3 nucleotides: TGTGCCAGCAGCGTTGGCGGTCATAATTCACCCCTCCACTTT.